Below, 6 T cell receptor beta chains from the same sample are listed, as sequenced in a study of cytomegalovirus exposure and HLA in healthy donors. PCR was performed using 60 Vbeta and 13 Jbeta primers. TCRdb keeps only in-frame clones here, not all; method: immunoSEQ multiplex PCR. The table lists more than 55,000 clones, 74% of them singletons, with 11% in the top ten. Sequences were obtained from PBMCs. The receptor set was obtained from a woman aged 55-75 years in good health and CMV-seropositive.

The chain couples TRBV27 to TRBJ2-1; D is unclear. The ends were cut back, 2 bases at V and 4 bases at J, with 9 bases in the middle. The CDR3 is made up of 14 amino acids. In germline, CDR1 is MNHEY, CDR2 SMNVEV (reference sequence). This CDR3 is CASSLRQVYNEQFF. CDR3 nucleotides: TGTGCCAGCAGTTTAAGGCAGGTGTACAATGAGCAGTTCTTC.

V is TRBV6-5 and J is TRBJ1-1; 11 bases are shared with TRBD1. The J segment lost 11 bases and the V segment lost 0 bases, leaving 8 bases of the junction unmatched. In germline, CDR1 is MNHEY, CDR2 SVGAGI. The CDR3 is 15 residues long. CDR3 DNA sequence: TGTGCCAGCAGTTACTCTGGCGGACAGGGGGCGTCGGCTTTCTTT. Amino acids: CASSYSGGQGASAFF.

The chain uses TRBV5-1 and TRBJ1-1, with D unresolved. The CDR3 totals 14 residues. Germline CDR1 SGHRS, CDR2 YFSETQ. V lost 0 bases and J 4 bases, leaving 10 bases between the germline ends. CDR3 in DNA: TGCGCCAGCAGCTTGGTAGGAGAACTCACTGAAGCTTTCTTT. Translated: CASSLVGELTEAFF.

The chain uses TRBV11-3 and TRBJ2-7; 12 nucleotides line up with TRBD1. J lost 0 bases, V lost 0 bases, and 9 bases had no gene match. The CDR3 is 19 residues long. Germline V gene lookup returns CDR1 SGHNT and CDR2 YENEEA. The DNA for the CDR3 is TGTGCCAGCAGCTTAGAGGGACAGGGGGCCCTACCCCTCTCCTACGAGCAGTACTTC. This encodes CASSLEGQGALPLSYEQYF. Based on the CDR3 plus reference TRBV11-3 and TRBJ2-7, the full variable domain is EAGVVQSPRYKIIEKKQPVAFWCNPISGHNTLYWYLQNLGQGPELLIRYENEEAVDDSQLPKDRFSAERLKGVDSTLKIQPAELGDSAVYLCASSLEGQGALPLSYEQYFGPGTRLTVT.

This clone was recorded once. V is TRBV7-9 and J is TRBJ2-7; 10 nucleotides line up with TRBD1. CDR3 length equals 15 residues. Germline CDR1 is SEHNR and CDR2 is FQNEAQ (reference sequence). Unmatched junction bases numbered 3, after V lost 2 bases and J lost 2 bases. CDR3 sequence reads: CASSLSGTGAYEQYF. For the CDR3, the DNA is TGTGCCAGCAGCTTAAGTGGGACAGGGGCCTACGAGCAGTACTTC.

V gene TRBV19 combines with J gene TRBJ1-5, with 8 bases aligning to TRBD1. Unmatched junction bases numbered 4, after V lost 5 bases and J lost 4 bases. The germline CDR1 and CDR2 sequences are LNHDA and SQIVND (reference sequence). The CDR3 totals 14 residues. DNA of the CDR3: TGTGCCAGTAGTCCAGGGGGCAGTAATCAGCCCCAGCATTTT. Translated: CASSPGGSNQPQHF.